This entry features one T cell receptor beta chain sequence. Its target is unknown. The data were taken from a study of identical twins. Notes on the study in general: Twins shared beta out-of-frame sequences in excess, but this excess was weaker.

TCRdb reanalysed the 5' RACE reads using MiXCR and keeps one entry per CDR3 protein. The sample lists 690,000 or so distinct CDR3 sequences, more than 6.5% seen once, with 0.8% to 1% in the top ten. Germline assignment: CDR1 MDHEN and CDR2 SYDVKM. The CDR3 runs to 15 residues. Losses at the gene ends were 3 bases for V and 3 bases for J; bases not matched to a gene: 7. The sample was also reused in another study, on yellow fever vaccine responses in identical twins. That study reports: On the reported evidence, twins' vaccine T cell responses seemed partly convergent and partly personalized.

The TCR sequence derives from a woman between 18 and 30 years old in good health. What was sequenced was PBMCs. The J gene is TRBJ2-7, the V gene TRBV28; TRBD2 matches at 8 bases. The CDR3 DNA follows: TGTGCCAGCAGTTTGTCGAGCGGGAGTTACTACGAGCAGTACTTC. It codes for CASSLSSGSYYEQYF.